These T cell receptor beta chains were read from a single sample in a study of graft-versus-host responses after intestinal transplantation. Sequenced by immunoSEQ multiplex PCR; TCRdb stores in-frame clones only, minus some. This sample has around 100,000 clones; about nine tenths occur once, and the top ten carry about 0.18%. Antigen specificity for these receptors is unknown. The sample consisted of unstimulated CD4+ T cells sorted from spleen or lymph node cells, taken before transplant. The receptors were gathered from a human donor who was the organ donor for an intestinal transplant. CDR3s include the opening cysteine and the closing phenylalanine or tryptophan. Fields, in order: D gene, J gene, V gene, clone size, CDR3 DNA, CDR3 protein. D genes are given only for firm matches. Clone size appears in some rows only: once, few, many, or a class for an expanded clone.

>NA|TRBJ1-3|TRBV7-6|few
TGTGCCAGCAGCTTATCAGGGCCCGGAAACACCATATATTTT
CASSLSGPGNTIYF
>TRBD1|TRBJ2-3|TRBV7-8|NA
TGTGCCAGCAGCCTAACGCGGAGACAGGGGGCAGTGACAGATACGCAGTATTTT
CASSLTRRQGAVTDTQYF
>TRBD2|TRBJ2-1|TRBV19|few
TGTGCCAGTAGTATGGGAGGGGTCAATGAGCAGTTCTTC
CASSMGGVNEQFF
>TRBD2|TRBJ2-3|TRBV9|NA
TGTGCCAGCGCATTTGGGACTAGCGGGGGCACAGATACGCAGTATTTT
CASAFGTSGGTDTQYF
>NA|TRBJ1-1|TRBV5-4|NA
TGTGCCAGCAGCCTCCAGGGCTGGGACACTGAAGCTTTCTTT
CASSLQGWDTEAFF
>TRBD2|TRBJ2-1|TRBV9|NA
TGTGCCAGCAGCGTATCCCCAAACGGGGGGGATGAGCAGTTCTTC
CASSVSPNGGDEQFF
>TRBD1|TRBJ2-2|TRBV7-6|NA
TGTGCCAGCAGCATTCTGACAGGGGGCGGAACCGGGGAGCTGTTTTTT
CASSILTGGGTGELFF
>NA|TRBJ1-2|TRBV27|NA
TGTGCCAGCAGTCGGACAGCTTCCCATGGCTACACCTTC
CASSRTASHGYTF
>TRBD2|TRBJ2-1|TRBV2|NA
TGTGCCAGCGTGAAGCGCTTCGGACTAGCGGGGCCAGCGATATCCTACAATGAGCAGTTCTTC
CASVKRFGLAGPAISYNEQFF
>NA|TRBJ1-3|TRBV5-4|NA
TGTGCCAGCAGCTCACCGGACTTCTCTGGAAACACCATATATTTT
CASSSPDFSGNTIYF
>TRBD1|TRBJ2-3|TRBV15|NA
TGTGCCACCAGCAGAGTCGTGACAGGGCCTAACACAGATACGCAGTATTTT
CATSRVVTGPNTDTQYF
>TRBD2|TRBJ2-7|TRBV7-6|NA
TGTGCCAGCAGTCCTACGTTGAGCGGGGGGAACGAGCAGTACTTC
CASSPTLSGGNEQYF
>TRBD1|TRBJ1-6|TRBV19|NA
TGTGCCAGTAGTATAGGGACAGGGGAGAATTCACCCCTCCACTTT
CASSIGTGENSPLHF
>TRBD1|TRBJ1-4|TRBV7-9|few
TGTGCCAGCAGCCCGGGGACAGGGGGAAGTATGGCTAATGAAAAACTGTTTTTT
CASSPGTGGSMANEKLFF
>TRBD2|TRBJ2-1|TRBV29-1|once
TGCAGCGTTGGCCCGGGGGGGGCCCATTTTGATGAGCAGTTCTTC
CSVGPGGAHFDEQFF
>NA|TRBJ2-3|TRBV6-5|NA
TGTGCCAGCAGAACGACAGCTAGCACAGATACGCAGTATTTT
CASRTTASTDTQYF
>TRBD1|TRBJ2-7|TRBV23-1|NA
TGCGCCAGCGGTGCGGGGACAGGGGGCTCCTACGAGCAGTACTTC
CASGAGTGGSYEQYF
>TRBD2|TRBJ2-5|TRBV18|NA
TGTGCCAGCTCACCACTTACTAGCGGGGGGGCCCTCGTTCGAGAGACCCAGTACTTC
CASSPLTSGGALVRETQYF
>NA|TRBJ2-3|TRBV4-3|NA
TGCGCCAGCAGCCCCGGACTTGTAGATACGCAGTATTTT
CASSPGLVDTQYF
>NA|TRBJ2-1|TRBV9|NA
TGTGCCAGCAGCGTAGACACAATATCCTACAATGAGCAGTTCTTC
CASSVDTISYNEQFF
>NA|TRBJ1-3|TRBV9|few
TGTGCCAGCAGCGTAGAGTGGGGGGGGTCTAGTGGAAACACCATATATTTT
CASSVEWGGSSGNTIYF
>TRBD2|TRBJ2-5|TRBV4-2|NA
TGTGCCAGCAGCCAAGAGCTAGCGGGGATCTCAGAGACCCAGTACTTC
CASSQELAGISETQYF
>TRBD1|TRBJ1-3|TRBV30|NA
TGTGCCTGGAAAACAGGGGGCAGAGGAAACACCATATATTTT
CAWKTGGRGNTIYF
>NA|TRBJ2-2|TRBV19|NA
TGTGCCAGTAGTATAGATTTACTAGTTGGCACCGGGGAGCTGTTTTTT
CASSIDLLVGTGELFF
>TRBD1|TRBJ1-5|TRBV5-1|NA
TGCGCCAGCAGCTCAGGACAGGGGGGACGCAATCAGCCCCAGCATTTT
CASSSGQGGRNQPQHF
>NA|TRBJ2-7|TRBV7-3|NA
TGTGCCAGCACCTTGCTGGGGGGGGCTGGTGAGCAGTACTTC
CASTLLGGAGEQYF
>TRBD1|TRBJ1-2|TRBV5-5|NA
TGTGCCAGCAGCATAGGACAGGGATTTGGCTATGGCTACACCTTC
CASSIGQGFGYGYTF
>TRBD1|TRBJ1-5|TRBV10-2|once
TGCGCCAGCAGTGCCCAAGGGGGCTTGGGCAATCAGCCCCAGCATTTT
CASSAQGGLGNQPQHF
>TRBD1|TRBJ2-4|TRBV4-1|NA
TGCGCCAGCAGCCACAAACAGGGGTCCTTGTTCGGCAAAAACATTCAGTACTTC
CASSHKQGSLFGKNIQYF
>TRBD1|TRBJ2-7|TRBV5-1|NA
TGCGCCAGCAGCCCCGGGACAGCCTACGAGCAGTACTTC
CASSPGTAYEQYF
>NA|TRBJ1-5|TRBV2|NA
TGTGCCAGCAGTGAAGCGTACGGGAACGTAAATCAGCCCCAGCATTTT
CASSEAYGNVNQPQHF
>NA|TRBJ2-2|TRBV5-6|NA
TGTGCCAGCAGCTTTGGCAGTGCCCTCAACACCGGGGAGCTGTTTTTT
CASSFGSALNTGELFF
>NA|TRBJ1-6|TRBV6-5|NA
TGTGCCAGCAGTTACCAGGGGTCGGGGACTTCACCCCTCCACTTT
CASSYQGSGTSPLHF
>TRBD2|TRBJ2-3|TRBV30|NA
TGTGCCTGGAGTGTGAGGGTAGCTAGCGGGGGGGCGGTGCCAGGGGATACGCAGTATTTT
CAWSVRVASGGAVPGDTQYF
>NA|TRBJ1-2|TRBV29-1|NA
TGCAGCGTTGAAGATCTCCTCGAGGGTGGAGGGTACTATGGCTACACCTTC
CSVEDLLEGGGYYGYTF
>TRBD1|TRBJ2-1|TRBV5-1|NA
TGCGCCAGCAGTGACAGGGGATCCTACAATGAGCAGTTCTTC
CASSDRGSYNEQFF
>NA|TRBJ2-7|TRBV12-5|NA
TGTGCTAGTGGTTTTGCCTATAGCTACGAGCAGTACTTC
CASGFAYSYEQYF
>NA|TRBJ2-7|TRBV5-1|NA
TGCGCCAGCAGCTGGGACTTCTCCTACGAGCAGTACTTC
CASSWDFSYEQYF
>TRBD1|TRBJ2-3|TRBV5-1|NA
TGCGCCAGCAGCCCTCTACCCGGGACAGGGGGGACGGATACGCAGTATTTT
CASSPLPGTGGTDTQYF
>NA|TRBJ1-2|TRBV6-1|NA
TGTGCCAGCAGTGAGCGCTATGGCTACACCTTC
CASSERYGYTF
>NA|TRBJ1-5|TRBV18|NA
TGTGCCAGCTCAGAGCAGGGAAGCAATCAGCCCCAGCATTTT
CASSEQGSNQPQHF
>NA|TRBJ2-5|TRBV5-6|NA
TGTGCCAGCGGGAGTTGGGGTAAGACCCAGTACTTC
CASGSWGKTQYF
>NA|TRBJ1-1|TRBV5-1|NA
TGCGCCAGCAGCCACAGCACGACCATGAACACTGAAGCTTTCTTT
CASSHSTTMNTEAFF